Each of the 15 T cell receptor beta chains below was sequenced from the same sample in a study of control samples from healthy donors and cancer patients. The table came from immunoSEQ multiplex PCR; TCRdb's copy has only in-frame clones and leaves some out. This sample has approximately 84,000 clones; roughly four fifths occur once, and the top ten carry approximately 9.8%. Specimen: blood. The receptors were gathered from a woman in her sixties or seventies in good health.

J is TRBJ2-7 and V is TRBV28; unclear D gene. This CDR3 is built from 12 residues. Trimming cost V 4 bases and J 4 bases, with 8 bases left between them. Germline-derived CDR1 and CDR2 are MDHEN and SYDVKM. The CDR3 sequence is CASSSSMYEQYF. The CDR3 region has the DNA TGTGCCAGCAGTTCCAGTATGTACGAGCAGTACTTC.

The V and J genes are TRBV19 and TRBJ1-1, with D perhaps matching TRBD1 (5 bases). Trimming took 10 bases from V and 7 from J, leaving 22 bases between them. This CDR3 has 14 amino acids. The germline V gene encodes CDR1 LNHDA and CDR2 SQIVND (reference sequence). As DNA, the CDR3 is TGTGCCACCATCGGACGGACACAACAAGTTGAAGCTTTCTTT. This gives the protein CATIGRTQQVEAFF.

This chain connects TRBV7-2 to TRBJ2-7; 9 bases line up with TRBD2. This CDR3 contains 16 residues. The germline V gene encodes CDR1 SGHTA and CDR2 FQGNSA. J lost 2 bases, V lost 1 base, and 6 bases had no gene match. CDR3 amino acids: CASSLGLSGGTYEQYF. CDR3 DNA: TGTGCCAGCAGCTTAGGGCTTAGCGGGGGCACCTACGAGCAGTACTTC.

V usage is TRBV9 and J usage is TRBJ1-3; D gene unclear. The CDR3 sequence is 14 residues long. Trimming took off 4 bases at V and 3 bases at J, with 11 bases between the two ends. From germline, CDR1 is SGDLS and CDR2 YYNGEE. CDR3 sequence (DNA): TGTGCCAGCAGCCTGGGGAACCATGGAAACACCATATATTTT. Translated: CASSLGNHGNTIYF.

The chain has TRBV2 and TRBJ1-1; the D is unclear. The CDR3 runs 13 residues. Germline CDR1 reads SNHLY; CDR2 reads FYNNEI. V was clipped by 7 bases and J by 3 bases, with 12 bases between them. CDR3 nucleotides: TGTGCCAGCATGTGGCACATGGACACTGAAGCTTTCTTT. It codes for CASMWHMDTEAFF.

The rearrangement joins TRBV12-3 or TRBV12-4 to TRBJ2-7; 9 bases align to TRBD1. The CDR3 covers 12 residues. V was pared by 5 bases and J by 6 bases, with 2 bases of the junction left unmatched. The CDR3 sequence is CASSRQGVEQYF. As DNA, the CDR3 is TGTGCCAGCAGTCGACAGGGGGTCGAGCAGTACTTC.

The gene calls are TRBV9 and TRBJ2-7; D gene unclear. The CDR3 is made up of 14 amino acids. CDR1 is SGDLS and CDR2 is YYNGEE in the germline V gene. Trimming stripped 0 bases from V and 0 bases from J, with 7 bases between. CDR3 residues: CASSVDPSSYEQYF. CDR3 in DNA: TGTGCCAGCAGCGTAGACCCGAGCTCCTACGAGCAGTACTTC.

Turning to this clone: A far larger clone differs by one base, so this is likely a read error. Distinct nucleotide sequences in the sample also encode this CDR3. The rearrangement joins TRBV28 to TRBJ2-3, with D uncertain. The CDR3 is 13 residues long. Germline values: CDR1 MDHEN, CDR2 SYDVKM. V lost 11 bases, J lost 3 bases, and 15 bases lay in between. CDR3: CAGQAPATDTQYF. The CDR3 DNA is TGTGCCGGTCAAGCGCCTGCGACAGATACGCAGTATTTT. Using reference TRBV28 and TRBJ2-3 for the parts outside the CDR3, the full variable domain is DVKVTQSSRYLVKRTGEKVFLECVQDMDHENMFWYRQDPGLGLRLIYFSYDVKMKEKGDIPEGYSVSREKKERFSLILESASTNQTSMYLCAGQAPATDTQYFGPGTRLTVL.

This clone was seen a single time. The gene calls are TRBV19 and TRBJ2-1, with 7 nucleotides matching TRBD2. CDR1 is LNHDA and CDR2 is SQIVND in the germline V gene (reference sequence). CDR3 length: 18 residues. J gave up 6 bases and V 1 base, and 15 bases lay outside the gene matches. The CDR3 region has the DNA TGTGCCAGTAGTATAGGGGTCGGGAGGACTACGGGGCCCAATGAGCAGTTCTTC. Translating gives CASSIGVGRTTGPNEQFF.

The genes are TRBV20-1 and TRBJ2-7, with unresolved D. Germline CDR1 DFQATT, CDR2 SNEGSKA (reference sequence). Trimming shortened V by 6 bases and J by 3 bases, and 9 bases separated the two germline ends. There are 11 residues in the CDR3. This CDR3 is CSAKYYYEQYF. In nucleotides, the CDR3 is TGCAGTGCGAAGTATTACTACGAGCAGTACTTC.

The chain employs TRBV2 and TRBJ2-3; 9 bases map to TRBD2. The CDR3 sequence is 15 residues long. CDR1 is SNHLY and CDR2 is FYNNEI in the germline V gene. The J segment lost 6 bases and the V segment lost 4 bases, leaving 8 bases of the junction unmatched. Here the CDR3 DNA reads TGTGCCAGCAGTGTTCTAGCGGGAACGGGGGATACGCAGTATTTT. It translates to CASSVLAGTGDTQYF.

This chain links TRBV6-5 with TRBJ2-7; the match to TRBD2 covers 10 bases. Trimming removed 8 bases from V and 3 bases from J; junction bases left unmatched: 10. Germline CDR1 MNHEY, CDR2 SVGAGI. This CDR3 contains 15 residues. The CDR3, as DNA: TGTGCCAGCGGGATTAGCGGGGGGCCTCTCTACGAGCAGTACTTC. It yields the protein CASGISGGPLYEQYF.

The rearrangement uses TRBV18 and TRBJ1-2; D perhaps matches TRBD1 (5 bases). V shed 4 bases and J shed 8 bases, with 11 bases lying between them. CDR3 length: 12 residues. Germline CDR1 and CDR2: KGHSH and LQKENI. In DNA, the CDR3 is TGTGCCAGCTCACAACAGGACTGGGGCTACACCTTC. Its protein is CASSQQDWGYTF.

This clone appeared a few times. The chain uses TRBV10-3 and TRBJ1-2, with D tentatively TRBD1 (5 bases). The CDR3 is 14 amino acids. V lost 0 bases and J 6 bases, leaving 11 bases between the germline ends. Germline-derived CDR1 and CDR2 are ENHRY and SYGVKD. CDR3 sequence (DNA): TGTGCCATCAGTGAGTCGGGGACGGGAGATGGCTACACCTTC. Amino acid sequence: CAISESGTGDGYTF.

This clone was seen more than once but under ten times. The rearrangement links TRBV5-1 to TRBJ2-1, with 11 bases fitting TRBD2. The CDR3 length is 16 residues. Germline values: CDR1 SGHRS, CDR2 YFSETQ. Losses at the gene ends were 1 base for V and 6 bases for J; bases not matched to a gene: 6. CDR3 residues: CASSLSSSGRANEQFF. CDR3 in DNA: TGCGCCAGCAGCTTGTCGAGTAGCGGGAGGGCCAATGAGCAGTTCTTC.